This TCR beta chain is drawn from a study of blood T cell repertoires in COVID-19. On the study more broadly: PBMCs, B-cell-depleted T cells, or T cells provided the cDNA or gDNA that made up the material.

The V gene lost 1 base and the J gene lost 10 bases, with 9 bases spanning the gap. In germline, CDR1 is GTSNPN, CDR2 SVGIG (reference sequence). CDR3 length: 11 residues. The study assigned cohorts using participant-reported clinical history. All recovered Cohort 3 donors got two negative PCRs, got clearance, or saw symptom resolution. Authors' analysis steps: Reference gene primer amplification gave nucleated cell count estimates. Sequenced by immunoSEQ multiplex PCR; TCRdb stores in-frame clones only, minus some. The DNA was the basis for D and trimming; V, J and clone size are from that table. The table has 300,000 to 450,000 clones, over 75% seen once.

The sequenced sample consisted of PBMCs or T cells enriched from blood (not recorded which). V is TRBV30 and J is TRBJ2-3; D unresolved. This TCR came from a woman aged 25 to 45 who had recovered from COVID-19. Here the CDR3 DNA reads TGTGCCTGGAGTGCCCAAGAGGCGCAGTATTTT. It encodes CAWSAQEAQYF.